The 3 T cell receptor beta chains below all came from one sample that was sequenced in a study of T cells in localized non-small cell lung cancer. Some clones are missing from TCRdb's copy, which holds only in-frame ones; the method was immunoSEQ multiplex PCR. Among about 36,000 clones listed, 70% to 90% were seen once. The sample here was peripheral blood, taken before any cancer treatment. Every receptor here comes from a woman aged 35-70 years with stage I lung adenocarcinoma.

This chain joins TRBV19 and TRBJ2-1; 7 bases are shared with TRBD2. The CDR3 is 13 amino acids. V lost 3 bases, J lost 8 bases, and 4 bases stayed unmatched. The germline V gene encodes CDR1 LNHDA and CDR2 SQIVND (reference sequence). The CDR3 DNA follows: TGTGCCAGTAGTATTATGGCGGGGGATGAGCAGTTCTTC. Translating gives CASSIMAGDEQFF.

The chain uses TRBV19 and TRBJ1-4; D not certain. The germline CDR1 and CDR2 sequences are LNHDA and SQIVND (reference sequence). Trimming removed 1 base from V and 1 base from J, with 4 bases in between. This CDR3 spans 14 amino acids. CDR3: CASSIGGTNEKLFF. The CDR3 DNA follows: TGTGCCAGTAGTATAGGAGGAACTAATGAAAAACTGTTTTTT.

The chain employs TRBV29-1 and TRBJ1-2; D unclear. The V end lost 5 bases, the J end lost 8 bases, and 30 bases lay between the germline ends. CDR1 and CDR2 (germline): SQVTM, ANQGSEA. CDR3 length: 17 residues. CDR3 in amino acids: CSVLKFVGVASEEGYTF. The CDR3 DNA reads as TGCAGCGTTCTTAAGTTCGTCGGTGTGGCCTCGGAGGAAGGCTACACCTTC.